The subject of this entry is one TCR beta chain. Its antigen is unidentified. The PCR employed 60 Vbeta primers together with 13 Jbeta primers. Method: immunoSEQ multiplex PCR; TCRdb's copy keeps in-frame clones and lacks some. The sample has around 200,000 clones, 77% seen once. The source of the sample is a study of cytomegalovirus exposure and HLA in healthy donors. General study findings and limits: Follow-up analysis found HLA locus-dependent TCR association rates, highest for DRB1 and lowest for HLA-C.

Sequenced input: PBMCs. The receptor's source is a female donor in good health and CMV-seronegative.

This CDR3 reads CSVAAADPYEQYF. The CDR3 DNA reads TGCAGCGTCGCTGCGGCAGACCCCTACGAGCAGTACTTC. The chain joins TRBV29-1 to TRBJ2-7; D is unresolved. V lost 6 bases, J lost 2 bases, and 14 bases lay in between. CDR3 length: 13 amino acids. CDR1 and CDR2 (germline): SQVTM, ANQGSEA.